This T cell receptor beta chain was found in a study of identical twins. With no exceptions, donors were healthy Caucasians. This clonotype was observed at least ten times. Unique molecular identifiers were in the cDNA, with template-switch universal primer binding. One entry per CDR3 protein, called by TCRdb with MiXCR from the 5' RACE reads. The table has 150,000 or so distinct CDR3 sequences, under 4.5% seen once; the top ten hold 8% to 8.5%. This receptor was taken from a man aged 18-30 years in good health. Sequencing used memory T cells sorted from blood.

The CDR3 DNA follows: TGTGCCAGCAGCCAGGCCGGACTAGCGGGACGGATGGAGCAGTTCTTC. Amino acids: CASSQAGLAGRMEQFF. The V call is TRBV3-1, the J call TRBJ2-1, with TRBD2 matching over 12 bases. Germline CDR1 reads LGHDT; CDR2 reads YNNKEL (reference sequence). V dropped 3 bases and J dropped 10; count of bases not matched to a gene: 10. The CDR3 runs to 16 residues.